Shown below are 12 T cell receptor beta chains from a single sample sequenced in a study of cytomegalovirus exposure and HLA in healthy donors. Produced via immunoSEQ multiplex PCR; TCRdb's table is partial and in-frame only. The data contain 80,000 to 100,000 clones, roughly nine tenths of them singletons. Sequencing was done on a sample of PBMCs. All receptors come from a woman aged 25 to 39 in good health and CMV-seronegative.

The V and J genes are TRBV5-6 and TRBJ2-4; D may be TRBD2 (5 bases). The germline V and J ends were trimmed by 2 bases and 2 bases, with 8 bases remaining between them. The CDR3 has 14 residues. Germline V gene lookup returns CDR1 SGHDT and CDR2 YYEEEE. CDR3 nucleotides: TGTGCCAGCAGCTTCTTAGCGACCAAAAACATTCAGTACTTC. Translation gives CASSFLATKNIQYF.

The chain carries TRBV9 and TRBJ2-5, with D maybe TRBD1 (5 bases). The germline V and J ends were trimmed by 4 bases and 5 bases, with 12 bases remaining between them. CDR1 SGDLS and CDR2 YYNGEE come from the germline V gene. This CDR3 contains 13 residues. The CDR3 spells CASSLRQRETQYF. The CDR3 DNA follows: TGTGCCAGCAGCTTAAGACAGAGGGAGACCCAGTACTTC.

The rearrangement joins TRBV5-1 to TRBJ2-7; maybe TRBD2 (5 bases). The V gene's germline CDR1 is SGHRS and CDR2 YFSETQ. The CDR3 runs to 13 residues. V lost 4 bases and J 2 bases, leaving 10 bases between the germline ends. The CDR3 reads CASSTGSAYEQYF. In DNA, the CDR3 is TGCGCCAGCAGCACGGGATCGGCCTACGAGCAGTACTTC.

CDR3 DNA: TGCGCCAGCAGCCAATTTGGCGGCTCTGGGGCCAACGTCCTGACTTTC. Protein product: CASSQFGGSGANVLTF. The chain links TRBV4-1 to TRBJ2-6; D unclear. V was pared by 2 bases and J by 0 bases, with 8 bases between. The CDR3 loop spans 16 amino acids. Germline V lookup: CDR1 MGHRA, CDR2 YSYEKL.

The chain combines TRBV19 with TRBJ1-5; tentatively, D is TRBD1 (6 bases). The CDR3 contains 16 residues. From germline, CDR1 is LNHDA and CDR2 SQIVND (reference sequence). Trimming took off 5 bases at V and 7 bases at J, with 21 bases between the two ends. CDR3 sequence reads: CASSLLVGWGQQPQHF. Here the CDR3 DNA reads TGTGCCAGTAGTCTTCTTGTCGGCTGGGGGCAACAGCCCCAGCATTTT.

This chain connects TRBV28 to TRBJ1-2; weak D call: TRBD1 (6 bases). The CDR3 covers 11 residues. CDR1 is MDHEN, CDR2 SYDVKM, per germline. Trimming shortened V by 6 bases and J by 5 bases, and 7 bases separated the two germline ends. CDR3 loop: CASRTGYGYTF. The CDR3 DNA is TGTGCCAGCAGAACAGGGTATGGCTACACCTTC.

This chain links TRBV6-5 with TRBJ1-2; 7 positions agree with TRBD1. The CDR3 is 13 residues long. The germline V gene encodes CDR1 MNHEY and CDR2 SVGAGI. V shed 6 bases and J 11 bases; nucleotides not matched to a gene: 12. This chain's CDR3 is CASSRGTVSGYTF. The CDR3 coding sequence is TGTGCCAGCAGCAGAGGGACAGTGTCGGGTTACACCTTC.

The rearrangement uses TRBV5-6 and TRBJ1-5; D may be TRBD1 (6 bases). Germline V gene data show CDR1 as SGHDT and CDR2 as YYEEEE. V lost 1 base to trimming and J lost 1 base, with 21 bases between them. The CDR3 runs to 19 residues. CDR3 in DNA: TGTGCCAGCAGCTTGTGGGGTCCGGGGGGCGCGATAAGCAATCAGCCCCAGCATTTT. It specifies CASSLWGPGGAISNQPQHF.

The V call is TRBV18, the J call TRBJ2-5; possible D gene TRBD1, 5 bases. Germline V lookup: CDR1 KGHSH, CDR2 LQKENI. The germline V and J ends were trimmed by 4 bases and 1 base, with 7 bases remaining between them. The CDR3 is made up of 13 amino acids. CDR3 loop: CASSRQFQETQYF. CDR3 nucleotides: TGTGCCAGCTCACGACAGTTCCAAGAGACCCAGTACTTC.

V and J are TRBV5-6 and TRBJ2-7; 13 bases match TRBD2. With V trimmed by 5 bases and J by 2 bases, 4 bases remained unmatched. CDR1 is SGHDT and CDR2 is YYEEEE in the germline V gene. This CDR3 contains 15 residues. The CDR3 loop reads CASRSGTSGAYEQYF. The CDR3 nucleotides are TGTGCCAGCAGGTCTGGGACTAGCGGGGCCTACGAGCAGTACTTC.

V and J are TRBV19 and TRBJ1-4, with D tentatively TRBD1 (5 bases). CDR3 length: 15 residues. V was pared by 3 bases and J by 11 bases, with 19 bases between. The germline V gene encodes CDR1 LNHDA and CDR2 SQIVND (reference sequence). As DNA, the CDR3 is TGTGCCAGTAGTATTGCGGTCGGCAGGGTGGGGAAACTGTTTTTT. It specifies CASSIAVGRVGKLFF.

The chain has TRBV12-5 and TRBJ2-7; possible D gene TRBD2, 5 bases. Germline lookup yields CDR1 LGHNT and CDR2 FRNRAP. This CDR3 is built from 17 residues. Trimming took off 6 bases at V and 3 bases at J, with 24 bases between the two ends. The chain's CDR3 is CASGSSGIGTSSYEQYF. In nucleotides, the CDR3 is TGTGCTAGTGGGTCCTCAGGCATCGGAACTAGTAGCTACGAGCAGTACTTC. The entire variable domain, with the rest obtained from reference TRBV12-5 and TRBJ2-7, is as follows: DARVTQTPRHKVTEMGQEVTMRCQPILGHNTVFWYRQTMMQGLELLAYFRNRAPLDDSGMPKDRFSAEMPDATLATLKIQPSEPRDSAVYFCASGSSGIGTSSYEQYFGPGTRLTVT.